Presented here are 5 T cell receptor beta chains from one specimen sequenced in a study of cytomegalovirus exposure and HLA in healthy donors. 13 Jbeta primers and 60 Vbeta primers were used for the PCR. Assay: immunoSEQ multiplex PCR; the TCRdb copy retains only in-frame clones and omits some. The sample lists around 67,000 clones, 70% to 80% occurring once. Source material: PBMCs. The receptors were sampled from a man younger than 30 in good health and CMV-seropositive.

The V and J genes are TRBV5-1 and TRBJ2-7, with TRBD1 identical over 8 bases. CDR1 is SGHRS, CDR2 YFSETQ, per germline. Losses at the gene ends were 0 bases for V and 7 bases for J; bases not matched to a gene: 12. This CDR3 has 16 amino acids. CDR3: CASSLDNRQGAGEQYF. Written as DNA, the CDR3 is TGCGCCAGCAGCTTGGATAATCGTCAGGGGGCGGGGGAGCAGTACTTC.

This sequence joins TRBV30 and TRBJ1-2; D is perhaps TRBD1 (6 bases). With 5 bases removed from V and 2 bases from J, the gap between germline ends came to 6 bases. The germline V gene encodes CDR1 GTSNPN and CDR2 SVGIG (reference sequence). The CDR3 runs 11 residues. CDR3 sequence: CAWGGNYGYTF. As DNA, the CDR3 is TGTGCCTGGGGGGGCAACTATGGCTACACCTTC.

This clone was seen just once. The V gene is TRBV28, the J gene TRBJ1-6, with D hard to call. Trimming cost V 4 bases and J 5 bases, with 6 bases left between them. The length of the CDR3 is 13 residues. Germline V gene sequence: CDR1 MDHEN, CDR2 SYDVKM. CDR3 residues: CASSSPDNSPLHF. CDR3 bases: TGTGCCAGCAGTTCCCCCGATAATTCACCCCTCCACTTT.

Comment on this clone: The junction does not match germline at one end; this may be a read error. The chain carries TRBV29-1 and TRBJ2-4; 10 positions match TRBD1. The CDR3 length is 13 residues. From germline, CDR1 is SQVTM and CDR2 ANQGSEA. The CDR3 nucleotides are TGCAGCGTTGAAGTCCCGGGACAGGGGCCCCGGTGGTTC. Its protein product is CSVEVPGQGPRWF.

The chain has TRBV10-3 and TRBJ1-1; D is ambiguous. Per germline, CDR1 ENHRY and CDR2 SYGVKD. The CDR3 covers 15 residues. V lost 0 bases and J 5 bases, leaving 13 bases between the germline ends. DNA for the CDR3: TGTGCCATCAGTGAGTCGAGTAATTCTAAGACTGAAGCTTTCTTT. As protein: CAISESSNSKTEAFF.